This record covers a single TCR beta chain. The CDR3 totals 20 residues. Germline CDR1 LGHNA, CDR2 YNFKEQ. Germline trimming cut 5 bases from V and 3 bases from J; bases unmatched to any gene: 18. As processed by the authors: Reference gene primers were amplified, and this amplification served to estimate nucleated cell counts. Only in-frame clones appear in the TCRdb table, and some are missing; sequencing was by immunoSEQ multiplex PCR. The DNA was the basis for D and trimming; V, J and clone size are from that table. The table records fewer than 300,000 clones, nearly 90% of them present only once. This entry belongs to a study of blood T cell repertoires in COVID-19.

The sequenced sample was peripheral blood. The V gene is TRBV4-2, the J gene TRBJ1-4; 10 nucleotides align to TRBD1. The TCR was taken from a man between 18 and 29 years old with active or convalescent COVID-19. The CDR3 nucleotides read TGTGCCAGCAGCTCCCACTCGGGGACAGGGGTTGGTCGGGCTAATGAAAAACTGTTTTTT. It codes for CASSSHSGTGVGRANEKLFF.